The entry below gives a single T cell receptor beta chain sequence along with its context. What it binds is unknown. The CDR3 spans 15 residues. Germline V gene sequence: CDR1 MDHEN, CDR2 SYDVKM. Trimming at V came to 6 bases and at J to 7 bases, leaving 9 bases not matched to a gene. These data belong to a study of cytomegalovirus exposure and HLA in healthy donors. Study-wide points: Rare sequences made up most TCRs, while some public TCRs were found in many donors.

Vbeta (60) and Jbeta (13) primers were used in the PCR. Some clones are missing from TCRdb's copy, which holds only in-frame ones; the method was immunoSEQ multiplex PCR. The sample shows approximately 84,000 clones, 75% of them seen only once. Sequenced: PBMCs. The chain joins TRBV28 to TRBJ1-5, with TRBD1 identical over 10 bases. The TCR was taken from a man aged 40-49 years in good health and CMV-seronegative. The CDR3 region has the DNA TGTGCCAGCAGCCCCGGGACAGGGGTCGAACAGCCCCAGCATTTT. Protein product: CASSPGTGVEQPQHF.